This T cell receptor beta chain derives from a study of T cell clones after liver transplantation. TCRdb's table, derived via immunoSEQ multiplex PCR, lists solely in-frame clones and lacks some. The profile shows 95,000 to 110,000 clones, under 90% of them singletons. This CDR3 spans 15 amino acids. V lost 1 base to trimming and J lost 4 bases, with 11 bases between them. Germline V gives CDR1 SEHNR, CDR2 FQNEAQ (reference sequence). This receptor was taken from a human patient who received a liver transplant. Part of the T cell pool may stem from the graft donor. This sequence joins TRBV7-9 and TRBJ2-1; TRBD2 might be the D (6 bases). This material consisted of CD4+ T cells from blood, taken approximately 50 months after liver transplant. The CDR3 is CASSLEWGDYNEQFF. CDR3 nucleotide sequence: TGTGCCAGCAGCTTAGAGTGGGGGGATTACAATGAGCAGTTCTTC.